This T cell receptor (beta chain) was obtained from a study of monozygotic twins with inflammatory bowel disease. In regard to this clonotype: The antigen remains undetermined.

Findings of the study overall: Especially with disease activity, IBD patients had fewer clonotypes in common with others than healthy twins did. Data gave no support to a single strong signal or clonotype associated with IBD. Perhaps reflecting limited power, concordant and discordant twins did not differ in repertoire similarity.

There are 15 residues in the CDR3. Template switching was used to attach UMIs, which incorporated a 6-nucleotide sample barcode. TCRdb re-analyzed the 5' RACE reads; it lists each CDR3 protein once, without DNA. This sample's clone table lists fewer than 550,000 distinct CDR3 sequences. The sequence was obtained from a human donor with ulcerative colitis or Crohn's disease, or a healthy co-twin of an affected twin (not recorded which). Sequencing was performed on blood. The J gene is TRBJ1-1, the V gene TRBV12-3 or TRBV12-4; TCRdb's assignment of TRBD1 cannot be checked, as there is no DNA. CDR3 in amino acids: CASRMQGLLNTEAFF.